This T cell receptor (beta chain) stems from a study of blood T cells in healthy people across ages (dated by TCRdb to 2013 to 2016). Regarding the complete study: In model experiments, template switching captured about one uniquely barcoded TCR beta cDNA molecule for every two T cells. To track age-related changes in TCR beta repertoire diversity, the study relied on deep sequencing normalized with unique cDNA molecular identifiers. The donors were divided into four age groups: young (average around 15 years), middle-aged (around 37), aged (about 60) and long-lived (about 79). To avoid experimental bias, donors of different ages were randomly spread across the sequencing lanes. For two donors (one aged 18 to 29 and one aged 80 or older), the study analyzed two additional independent replicas of 1 million unique cDNA reads from the same blood draw. What the research found in general, with its limitations: Compared with the aged group, the long-lived group had more naive CD4+ T cells, fewer expanded clones and increased TCR diversity, suggesting age selection. Estimates of total diversity based on one million sequenced T cells were regarded as lower bounds and as underestimates. Because donor CMV infection status was unknown, age-related changes in expanded clonotypes were potentially confounded. As age increased, observed TCR beta diversity per million T cells dropped in a roughly linear way, and a significant reduction was already evident by age 40. A strong correlation was found between observed TCR beta diversity and the percentage of naive T cells measured by flow cytometry. Since profiling was done on bulk unsorted PBMCs, naive and antigen-experienced compartments could not be conclusively compared.

The roughly 39 donors, aged 6 to 90 years, were systemically healthy Caucasian individuals from Russia. Each donor gave 9.5 to 10 milliliters of peripheral blood, drawn into EDTA-treated Vacutainer tubes. Ficoll-Paque density-gradient centrifugation was used to isolate PBMCs, with at least 6 million per sample. Trizol reagent was used to extract total RNA from PBMCs, with at least 6 micrograms per sample. Naive CD45RAhigh/CD27high T cell percentages were measured by flow cytometry on a PBMC aliquot from every donor. CDR1 and CDR2 were assigned from the germline V gene (reference sequence) as LNHNV and YYDKDF. V loses 9 bases of germline sequence and J loses 1 base, and the interval between the two ends is 11 bases. The CDR3 runs 13 amino acids, cysteine and phenylalanine included. The DNA shown is the 39-base CDR3, in frame from base 1. In its sample, this clonotype was seen many times. No antigen is known for it. Base qualities are missing; no much larger clone stands one base away.

The library was obtained by 5' RACE. Sequenced using an Illumina HiSeq 2500. A second about 7 to 11 cycle PCR used a sample-barcoded 5' primer and a J-beta primer mix. A template-switch 5' adaptor carrying 12 random nucleotides introduced a unique molecular identifier onto each TCR beta cDNA molecule. Each sample yielded at least 2.5 million CDR3-containing paired-end reads. All of the RNA was converted into first-strand cDNA using the Mint cDNA synthesis kit, with a TRBC-specific oligonucleotide serving as the primer. Following uracil-DNA glycosylase treatment, a first 18-cycle PCR with universal primers M1SS and BC2_uni_R was performed on all cDNA. The authors' analysis ran thus. For normalization, 1 million high-quality reads, each with a distinct molecular identifier, were randomly selected from each sample. Reads with shared molecular identifiers were discarded instead of being binned into consensus sequences. MiTCR, run with a Q25 quality threshold and the strictest error-elimination algorithm, handled CDR3 identification, clonotype clustering and error correction. A nonparametric unseen species model with Euler transformation was used to estimate lower-bound total TCR beta diversity. TCRdb redid the processing of the public reads, applying fastp at Q25 and MiXCR, and retained in-frame beta chains. For every CDR3 protein sequence, its rows merge into one entry that carries the most common genes and DNA. TCRdb's processing, not the authors' own work, is the source of the V and J calls. The sample includes 850,000 to 950,000 distinct CDR3 sequences, with about 30% observed a single time. The ten largest clonotypes hold 17% of the sample.

Here the chain combines TRBV15 and TRBJ2-3; the D gene is perhaps TRBD2, from 5 matching bases. Sequences were obtained from blood. The TCR originated in a woman at least 80 years old in good health. The CDR3 protein: CATRARGTDTQYF. The DNA reads TGTGCCACGAGGGCGCGGGGCACAGATACGCAGTATTTT.